Shown below are 9 T cell receptor beta chains from a single sample sequenced in a study of vaccination and CD4 T cells after COVID-19. These TCRs are of unknown antigen specificity. Once obtained from cultured CD4+ T cells, the DNA was sequenced using the Oncomine TCR Beta short-read assay. TCRdb independently ran MiXCR on the PCR reads; one entry per CDR3 protein. In the table there are fewer than 20,000 distinct CDR3 sequences, roughly 50% of which are singletons. The treatment was: approximately nine-day PBMC culture with coronavirus spike peptide pools or control peptides (ViraFEST assay). The sequencing here drew on CD4+ T cells from blood, cultured in vitro, taken before SARS-CoV-2 vaccination. The source of these receptors is a human donor who had recovered from COVID-19.

This chain uses TRBV20-1 with TRBJ1-1, with TRBD1 matching 7 bases. The germline gives CDR1 DFQATT, CDR2 SNEGSKA (reference sequence). V was clipped by 0 bases and J by 2 bases; unmatched bases: 9. CDR3 size: 16 residues. Here the CDR3 DNA reads TGCAGTGCTAGAGATCGGCTTAGGGGGCGAAACACTGAAGCTTTCTTT. This codes for CSARDRLRGRNTEAFF.

The chain uses TRBV24-1 and TRBJ2-2; 9 bases align to TRBD1. CDR1 and CDR2 from the germline V gene are KGHDR and SFDVKD. The V and J ends lost 7 bases and 7 bases, in that order; junction bases with no gene match: 3. This CDR3 spans 13 amino acids. CDR3 sequence: CATRGQGDGELFF. The CDR3 nucleotides are TGTGCCACCAGGGGACAGGGTGACGGGGAGCTGTTTTTT.

The rearrangement uses TRBV6-2 or TRBV6-3 and TRBJ2-2; 8 positions agree with TRBD1. Germline V gene data show CDR1 as MNHEY and CDR2 as SVGEGT. V trimming: 5 bases; J trimming: 5 bases; junction bases outside the gene matches: 13. CDR3 size: 17 residues. The CDR3 bases are TGTGCCAGCAGTACACCCCGGACAGGGAGAGGGACCGGGGAGCTGTTTTTT. Amino acids: CASSTPRTGRGTGELFF.

The chain is built from TRBV20-1 and TRBJ2-7; D is unresolved. With 3 bases removed from V and 0 bases from J, the gap between germline ends came to 12 bases. Per the germline V gene, CDR1 is DFQATT and CDR2 is SNEGSKA (reference sequence). The CDR3 length is 14 residues. The CDR3 sequence is CSASLPGNSYEQYF. The CDR3 coding sequence is TGCAGTGCTAGTCTGCCAGGTAACTCCTACGAGCAGTACTTC.

The chain couples TRBV14 to TRBJ1-1; 7 bases map to TRBD1. Germline lookup yields CDR1 SGHDN and CDR2 FVKESK. Unmatched junction bases numbered 16, after V lost 4 bases and J lost 11 bases. The CDR3 sequence is 15 residues long. The chain's CDR3 is CASSLYRGSTNSAFF. CDR3 bases: TGTGCCAGCAGCCTCTACAGGGGCTCGACGAACAGCGCTTTCTTT.

This chain joins TRBV11-3 and TRBJ2-2, with a tentative D call TRBD2 (6 bases). The CDR3 extends over 16 amino acids. Deletions cut 4 bases from V and 4 bases from J, with 16 bases between. The germline gives CDR1 SGHNT, CDR2 YENEEA. Here the CDR3 reads CASSSRGGKGTGELFF. CDR3 DNA: TGTGCCAGCAGCTCAAGGGGCGGGAAGGGCACCGGGGAGCTGTTTTTT.

This clonotype was observed a handful of times. The chain employs TRBV2 and TRBJ1-5; D possibly corresponds to TRBD1 (5 bases). The CDR3 extends over 15 amino acids. With 6 bases removed from V and 1 base from J, the gap between germline ends came to 13 bases. Germline values: CDR1 SNHLY, CDR2 FYNNEI. The CDR3 protein is CASSTGTASNQPQHF. The CDR3 DNA reads as TGTGCCAGCAGCACCGGGACGGCCAGCAATCAGCCCCAGCATTTT.

The genes are TRBV5-4 and TRBJ2-5; TRBD1 matches at 12 bases. This CDR3 spans 15 amino acids. CDR1 is SGHNT, CDR2 YYREEE, per germline (reference sequence). V was clipped by 6 bases and J by 5 bases; unmatched bases: 8. The CDR3 reads CASTSGTGGLETQYF. Here the CDR3 DNA reads TGTGCCAGCACCTCAGGGACAGGGGGCTTGGAGACCCAGTACTTC.

The chain links TRBV7-2 to TRBJ2-5; D may be TRBD1 (5 bases). CDR1 is SGHTA and CDR2 is FQGNSA in the germline V gene. There are 15 residues in the CDR3. The V end lost 5 bases, the J end lost 3 bases, and 16 bases lay between the germline ends. CDR3 nucleotide sequence: TGTGCCAGCAGCCCACCCGGCAGGGCGGAAGAGACCCAGTACTTC. Translating gives CASSPPGRAEETQYF.